The rows below give T cell receptor beta chains drawn from one sample of a study of cytomegalovirus exposure and HLA in healthy donors. Produced via immunoSEQ multiplex PCR; TCRdb's table is partial and in-frame only. The profile shows some 160,000 clones, 75% to 90% of them singletons. The source material was PBMCs. The receptors come from a male donor in good health and CMV-seronegative. CDR3s include the opening cysteine and the closing phenylalanine or tryptophan.

J | length | V | CDR3
TRBJ2-7 | 11 | TRBV11-2 | CASSSAYEQYF
TRBJ1-2 | 16 | TRBV4-1 | CASSQDLGQTHYGYTF
TRBJ2-7 | 15 | TRBV6-1 | CASTRDRGTSYEQYF
TRBJ2-3 | 16 | TRBV4-3 | CASSQRGQSSTDTQYF
TRBJ1-1 | 12 | TRBV7-9 | CATQALNTEAFF
TRBJ1-2 | 13 | TRBV10-3 | CAITNGSNYGYTF
TRBJ2-7 | 15 | TRBV4-3 | CASSQVATGGYEQYF
TRBJ2-7 | 13 | TRBV5-5 | CASSLRGGYEQYF
TRBJ2-1 | 13 | TRBV10-2 | CASKEPGGNEQFF
TRBJ1-1 | 15 | TRBV7-7 | CASSSPGVGHTEAFF
TRBJ2-2 | 17 | TRBV5-4 | CASSPGQGALRAGELFF
TRBJ1-1 | 11 | TRBV6-1 | CASSRVAEAFF
TRBJ2-3 | 16 | TRBV11-2 | CASSLWKTGKADTQYF
TRBJ1-5 | 14 | TRBV19 | CASSSGTANQPQHF
TRBJ1-6 | 16 | TRBV13 | CASSLGGQGFVSPLHF
TRBJ1-2 | 16 | TRBV5-1 | CASSLTVQRTHYGYTF
TRBJ2-3 | 17 | TRBV11-2 | CASSSSQGVLSTDTQYF
TRBJ1-6 | 14 | TRBV6-5 | CASCRGTGGSPLHF
TRBJ2-7 | 16 | TRBV7-9 | CASSLGTGTGGYEQYF
TRBJ2-6 | 16 | TRBV2 | CASKGTGASGANVLTF
TRBJ1-1 | 13 | TRBV10-3 | CAISDVQNTEAFF
TRBJ1-1 | 14 | TRBV19 | CASSIDFGPTEAFF
TRBJ2-7 | 13 | TRBV5-1 | CASSWRGIYEQYF
TRBJ2-1 | 17 | TRBV27 | CASSLWLAGSSYNEQFF
TRBJ2-5 | 15 | TRBV11-2 | CASSPSGQGQETQYF
TRBJ1-1 | 15 | TRBV7-8 | CASSSAGGWNTEAFF
TRBJ2-5 | 16 | TRBV5-4 | CASSRGLAGNLRPQYF
TRBJ1-2 | 14 | TRBV5-4 | CASSLAKFGYGYTF
TRBJ1-4 | 15 | TRBV2 | CASSEVRVANEKLFF
TRBJ1-2 | 15 | TRBV6-5 | CASSYPTGPLYGYTF
TRBJ1-4 | 16 | TRBV7-2 | CASGESHAAANEKLFF
TRBJ1-2 | 15 | TRBV6-1 | CASSEGGANNYGYTF
TRBJ1-2 | 13 | TRBV5-4 | CASSYRQGLGYTF
TRBJ2-7 | 14 | TRBV2 | CASRPGQGAYEQYF
TRBJ1-6 | 17 | TRBV11-2 | CASSLEDRGYRNSPLHF
TRBJ1-1 | 13 | TRBV25-1 | CASRAGGNTEAFF
TRBJ2-2 | 15 | TRBV27 | CASSFGTGNTGELFF
TRBJ1-5 | 14 | TRBV19 | CATGRGTSNQPQHF
TRBJ2-7 | 14 | TRBV7-2 | CASTNWDRPYEQYF
TRBJ1-1 | 17 | TRBV25-1 | CASSSTQGQRGNTEAFF
TRBJ2-7 | 14 | TRBV13 | CASSPPGGAYEQYF